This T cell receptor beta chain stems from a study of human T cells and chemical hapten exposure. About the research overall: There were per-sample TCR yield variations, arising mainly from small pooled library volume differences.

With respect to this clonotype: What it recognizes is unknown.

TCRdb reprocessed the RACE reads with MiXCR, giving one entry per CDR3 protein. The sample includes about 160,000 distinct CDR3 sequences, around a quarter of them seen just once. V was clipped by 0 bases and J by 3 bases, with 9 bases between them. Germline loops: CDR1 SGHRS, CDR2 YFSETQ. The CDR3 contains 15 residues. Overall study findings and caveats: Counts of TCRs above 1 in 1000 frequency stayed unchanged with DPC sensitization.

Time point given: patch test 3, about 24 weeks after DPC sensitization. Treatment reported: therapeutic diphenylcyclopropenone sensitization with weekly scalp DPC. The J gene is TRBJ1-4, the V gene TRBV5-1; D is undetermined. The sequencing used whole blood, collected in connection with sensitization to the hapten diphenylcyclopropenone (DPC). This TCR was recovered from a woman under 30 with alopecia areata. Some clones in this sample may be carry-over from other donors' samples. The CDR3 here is CASSLAVVPNEKLFF. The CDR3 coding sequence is TGCGCCAGCAGCTTGGCCGTGGTTCCTAATGAAAAACTGTTTTTT. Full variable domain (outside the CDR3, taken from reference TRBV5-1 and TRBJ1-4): KAGVTQTPRYLIKTRGQQVTLSCSPISGHRSVSWYQQTPGQGLQFLFEYFSETQRNKGNFPGRFSGRQFSNSRSEMNVSTLELGDSALYLCASSLAVVPNEKLFFGSGTQLSVL.